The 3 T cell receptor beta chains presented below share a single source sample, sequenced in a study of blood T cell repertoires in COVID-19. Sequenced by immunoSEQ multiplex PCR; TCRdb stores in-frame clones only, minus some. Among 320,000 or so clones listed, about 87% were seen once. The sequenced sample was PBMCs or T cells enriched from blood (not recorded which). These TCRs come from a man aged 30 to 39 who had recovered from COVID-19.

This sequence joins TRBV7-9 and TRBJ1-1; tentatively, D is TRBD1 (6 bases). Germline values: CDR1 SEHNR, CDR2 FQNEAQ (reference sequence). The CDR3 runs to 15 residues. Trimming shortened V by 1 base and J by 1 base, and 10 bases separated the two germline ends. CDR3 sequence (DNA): TGTGCCAGCAGCTTAGACAGGGTAAGGAACACTGAAGCTTTCTTT. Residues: CASSLDRVRNTEAFF.

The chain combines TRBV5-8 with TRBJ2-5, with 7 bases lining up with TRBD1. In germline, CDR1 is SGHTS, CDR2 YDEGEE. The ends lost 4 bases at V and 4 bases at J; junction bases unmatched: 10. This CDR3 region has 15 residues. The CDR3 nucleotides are TGTGCCAGCAGCCCACAGGGGATCAGGGGAGAGACCCAGTACTTC. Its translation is CASSPQGIRGETQYF.

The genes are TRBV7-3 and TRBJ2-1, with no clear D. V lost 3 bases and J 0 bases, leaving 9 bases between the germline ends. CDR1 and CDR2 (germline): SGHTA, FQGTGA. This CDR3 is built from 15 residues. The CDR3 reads CASSFDPSSYNEQFF. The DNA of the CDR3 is TGTGCCAGCAGCTTCGACCCTAGCTCCTACAATGAGCAGTTCTTC. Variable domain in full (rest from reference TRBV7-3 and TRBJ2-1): GAGVSQTPSNKVTEKGKYVELRCDPISGHTALYWYRQSLGQGPEFLIYFQGTGAADDSGLPNDRFFAVRPEGSVSTLKIQRTERGDSAVYLCASSFDPSSYNEQFFGPGTRLTVL.